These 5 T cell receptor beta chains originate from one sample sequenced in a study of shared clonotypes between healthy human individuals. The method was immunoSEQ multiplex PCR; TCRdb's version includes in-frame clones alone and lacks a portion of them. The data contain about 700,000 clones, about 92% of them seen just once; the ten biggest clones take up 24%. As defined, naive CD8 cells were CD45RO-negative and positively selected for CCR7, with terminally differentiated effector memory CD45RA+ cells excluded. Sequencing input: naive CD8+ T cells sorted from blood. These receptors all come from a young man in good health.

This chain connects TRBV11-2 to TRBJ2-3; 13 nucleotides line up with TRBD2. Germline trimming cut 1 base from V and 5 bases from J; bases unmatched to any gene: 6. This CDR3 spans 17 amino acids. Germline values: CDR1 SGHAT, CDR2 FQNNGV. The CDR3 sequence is CASSLGTSGSIVDTQYF. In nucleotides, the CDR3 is TGTGCCAGCAGCTTAGGGACTAGCGGGAGTATAGTAGATACGCAGTATTTT.

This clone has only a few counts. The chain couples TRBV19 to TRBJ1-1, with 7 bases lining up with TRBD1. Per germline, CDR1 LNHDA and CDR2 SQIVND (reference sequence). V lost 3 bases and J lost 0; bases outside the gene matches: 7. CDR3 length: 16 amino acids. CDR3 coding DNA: TGTGCCAGTAGTATCGGGACAGTATTAATGAACACTGAAGCTTTCTTT. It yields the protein CASSIGTVLMNTEAFF.

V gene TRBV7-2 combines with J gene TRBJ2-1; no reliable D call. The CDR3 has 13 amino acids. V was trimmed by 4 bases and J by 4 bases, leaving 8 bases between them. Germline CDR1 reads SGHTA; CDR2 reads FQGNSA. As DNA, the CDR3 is TGTGCCAGCAGCTATGACTCGTACAATGAGCAGTTCTTC. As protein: CASSYDSYNEQFF. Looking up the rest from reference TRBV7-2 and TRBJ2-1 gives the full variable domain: GAGVSQSPSNKVTEKGKDVELRCDPISGHTALYWYRQSLGQGLEFLIYFQGNSAPDKSGLPSDRFSAERTGGSVSTLTIQRTQQEDSAVYLCASSYDSYNEQFFGPGTRLTVL.

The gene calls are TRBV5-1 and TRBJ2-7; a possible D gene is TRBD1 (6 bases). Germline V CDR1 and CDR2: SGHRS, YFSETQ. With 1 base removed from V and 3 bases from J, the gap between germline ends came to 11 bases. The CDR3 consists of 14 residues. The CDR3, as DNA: TGCGCCAGCAGCTTGTACGGACAGAACTACGAGCAGTACTTC. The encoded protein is CASSLYGQNYEQYF.

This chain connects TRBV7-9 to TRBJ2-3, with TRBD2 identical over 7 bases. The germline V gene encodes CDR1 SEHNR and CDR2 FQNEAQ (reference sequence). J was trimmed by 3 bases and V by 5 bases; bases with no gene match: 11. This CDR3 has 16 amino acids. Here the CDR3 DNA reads TGTGCCAGCAGCGGGGAGGCGGGAGAAGTAACAGATACGCAGTATTTT. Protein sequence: CASSGEAGEVTDTQYF.